The 31 T cell receptor beta chains below all came from one sample that was sequenced in a study of blood T cell repertoires in COVID-19. TCRdb keeps only in-frame clones here, not all; method: immunoSEQ multiplex PCR. In the table there are 200,000 to 250,000 clones, roughly 90% of which are singletons. The sample taken for sequencing was PBMCs or T cells enriched from blood (not recorded which). All receptors come from a woman between 45 and 60 years old in a cohort exposed to, infected with or recovered from COVID-19 (not recorded which).

The chain combines TRBV2 with TRBJ1-3; D is uncertain. V was clipped by 5 bases and J by 1 base, with 9 bases between them. The germline V gene has CDR1 SNHLY and CDR2 FYNNEI. CDR3 length equals 14 residues. The CDR3: CASSFQESGNTIYF. Here the CDR3 DNA reads TGTGCCAGCAGTTTCCAGGAATCTGGAAACACCATATATTTT. The whole variable domain, remainder taken from reference TRBV2 and TRBJ1-3, is EPEVTQTPSHQVTQMGQEVILRCVPISNHLYFYWYRQILGQKVEFLVSFYNNEISEKSEIFDDQFSVERPDGSNFTLKIRSTKLEDSAMYFCASSFQESGNTIYFGEGSWLTVV.

The CDR3, as DNA: TGTGCCAGTAGTACCCTCGGACAGGGGGCCACTAATTCACCCCTCCACTTT. Translated: CASSTLGQGATNSPLHF. V is TRBV19 and J is TRBJ1-6; 11 nucleotides align to TRBD1. V was clipped by 4 bases and J by 6 bases; unmatched bases: 8. The CDR3 sequence is 17 residues long. Germline V gene data show CDR1 as LNHDA and CDR2 as SQIVND (reference sequence).

The chain couples TRBV28 to TRBJ2-3, with D hard to call. Looked up from germline, CDR1 is MDHEN and CDR2 is SYDVKM. Trimming took 6 bases from V and 2 from J, leaving 6 bases between them. The CDR3 covers 12 residues. In DNA form, the CDR3 reads TGTGCCAGCAGCCCCAACACAGATACGCAGTATTTT. Translated: CASSPNTDTQYF.

This chain joins TRBV11-3 and TRBJ2-1, with D perhaps matching TRBD1 (6 bases). Trimming removed 2 bases at V and 3 bases at J, with 8 bases between. The CDR3 covers 14 residues. Germline CDR1 reads SGHNT; CDR2 reads YENEEA. The CDR3 protein is CASSLQGIYNEQFF. The DNA for the CDR3 is TGTGCCAGCAGCTTACAGGGGATCTACAATGAGCAGTTCTTC.

This clone was seen a few times. This sequence joins TRBV7-8 and TRBJ2-3, with D maybe TRBD2 (6 bases). This CDR3 comprises 15 residues. Germline values: CDR1 SGHVS, CDR2 FQNEAQ. Trimming took off 1 base at V and 6 bases at J, with 14 bases between the two ends. The CDR3 DNA reads TGTGCCAGCAGCTTAGTTGGTTGGGGGAGGGATACGCAGTATTTT. Amino acid sequence: CASSLVGWGRDTQYF.

The V gene is TRBV28, the J gene TRBJ2-7; 8 bases fit TRBD1. Per germline, CDR1 MDHEN and CDR2 SYDVKM. The CDR3 is made up of 12 amino acids. V trimming: 6 bases; J trimming: 9 bases; junction bases outside the gene matches: 7. The CDR3 region is CASRTQGEGQYF. In nucleotides, the CDR3 is TGTGCCAGCAGAACACAGGGGGAAGGGCAGTACTTC.

The chain is built from TRBV10-3 and TRBJ1-3; TRBD1 agrees at 7 bases. CDR1 and CDR2 (germline): ENHRY, SYGVKD. This CDR3 is 14 amino acids long. Germline trimming cut 2 bases from V and 4 bases from J; bases unmatched to any gene: 2. The CDR3 here is CAISERGPGNTIYF. The CDR3 DNA follows: TGTGCCATCAGTGAGAGGGGGCCGGGAAACACCATATATTTT.

This chain joins TRBV9 and TRBJ2-6; 7 nucleotides line up with TRBD1. In germline, CDR1 is SGDLS, CDR2 YYNGEE. This CDR3 comprises 18 residues. The ends lost 1 base at V and 3 bases at J; junction bases unmatched: 10. CDR3 protein: CASSVSGQGVGGANVLTF. The CDR3, as DNA: TGTGCCAGCAGCGTAAGTGGGCAGGGGGTTGGTGGGGCCAACGTCCTGACTTTC.

The chain uses TRBV11-1 and TRBJ1-2; TRBD1 matches 9 bases. Germline assignment: CDR1 SGHAT and CDR2 FQDESV (reference sequence). V trimming: 5 bases; J trimming: 3 bases; junction bases outside the gene matches: 4. The CDR3 is 14 amino acids. Here the CDR3 DNA reads TGTGCCAGCAGCCAACAGGGGGCGGACTATGGCTACACCTTC. It is translated as CASSQQGADYGYTF. The whole variable domain, remainder taken from reference TRBV11-1 and TRBJ1-2, is EAEVAQSPRYKITEKSQAVAFWCDPISGHATLYWYRQILGQGPELLVQFQDESVVDDSQLPKDRFSAERLKGVDSTLKIQPAELGDSAMYLCASSQQGADYGYTFGSGTRLTVV.

This clone turned up a few times. This chain uses TRBV7-8 with TRBJ2-7, with 8 bases that match TRBD2. Germline CDR1 is SGHVS and CDR2 is FQNEAQ. The CDR3 has 15 amino acids. With 6 bases clipped from V and 0 bases from J, the junction kept 7 bases outside the gene matches. CDR3 bases: TGTGCCAGCAGTTTTACTAGCGGCCCCTCCTACGAGCAGTACTTC. It yields the protein CASSFTSGPSYEQYF.

This clone was seen only a few times. This rearrangement joins TRBV6-1 to TRBJ1-5; D call uncertain. The V and J ends lost 1 base and 4 bases respectively, with 11 bases between them. Germline assignment: CDR1 MNHNS and CDR2 SASEGT. The CDR3 totals 15 residues. The CDR3 protein is CASSEGTVANQPQHF. The CDR3 DNA sequence: TGTGCCAGCAGTGAAGGCACCGTCGCGAATCAGCCCCAGCATTTT.

This clone occurred once. V is TRBV12-5 and J is TRBJ1-5, with TRBD1 identical over 9 bases. Germline V gene lookup returns CDR1 LGHNT and CDR2 FRNRAP. V lost 5 bases and J lost 4; bases outside the gene matches: 9. This CDR3 is built from 16 residues. CDR3 in amino acids: CASGPGTGSVNQPQHF. The CDR3 DNA sequence: TGTGCTAGTGGTCCAGGGACAGGGTCGGTGAATCAGCCCCAGCATTTT.

V is TRBV5-1 and J is TRBJ2-7, with a possible D match to TRBD2 (6 bases). The V and J ends lost 5 bases and 4 bases respectively, with 13 bases between them. Germline CDR1 reads SGHRS; CDR2 reads YFSETQ. The CDR3 loop spans 13 amino acids. The CDR3 spells CASRTRDLYEQYF. Here the CDR3 DNA reads TGCGCCAGCAGGACTAGAGACCTTTACGAGCAGTACTTC. The full variable domain, in which reference TRBV5-1 and TRBJ2-7 provide the parts outside the CDR3, is KAGVTQTPRYLIKTRGQQVTLSCSPISGHRSVSWYQQTPGQGLQFLFEYFSETQRNKGNFPGRFSGRQFSNSRSEMNVSTLELGDSALYLCASRTRDLYEQYFGPGTRLTVT.

The chain combines TRBV10-3 with TRBJ1-1, with 8 positions matching TRBD1. Per germline, CDR1 ENHRY and CDR2 SYGVKD. V trimming: 3 bases; J trimming: 1 base; junction bases outside the gene matches: 1. The CDR3 runs 14 residues. The CDR3 bases are TGTGCCATCAGTGATGGGACAGGGAACACTGAAGCTTTCTTT. Its protein product is CAISDGTGNTEAFF.

V gene TRBV15 combines with J gene TRBJ1-1; TRBD1 matches at 8 bases. V shed 3 bases and J 0 bases; nucleotides not matched to a gene: 6. The CDR3 sequence is 16 residues long. Germline V lookup: CDR1 LNHNV, CDR2 YYDKDF (reference sequence). The CDR3 bases are TGTGCCACCAGCAGGGAAGGGACAGGAATGAACACTGAAGCTTTCTTT. It specifies CATSREGTGMNTEAFF.

The chain has TRBV7-8 and TRBJ2-7; TRBD2 matches 8 bases. J gave up 6 bases and V 5 bases, and 12 bases lay outside the gene matches. The CDR3 is made up of 15 amino acids. The germline V gene encodes CDR1 SGHVS and CDR2 FQNEAQ. In nucleotides, the CDR3 is TGTGCCAGCAGCCCCACTGGGGCGGGGGGCAGCGAGCAGTACTTC. This translates into CASSPTGAGGSEQYF.

The rearrangement links TRBV23-1 to TRBJ2-5; D might be TRBD2 (6 bases). TRBV23-1 is noted as an ORF with a role that remains uncertain. This CDR3 region has 18 residues. DNA for the CDR3: TGCGCGCTAGGCCCAACACAAAATTTAGCGGCCCAAAACGGGACCCAGTACTTC. Residues: CALGPTQNLAAQNGTQYF.

This rearrangement joins TRBV27 to TRBJ1-1; possibly TRBD1 for D (5 bases). CDR1 and CDR2 from the germline V gene are MNHEY and SMNVEV (reference sequence). The CDR3 length is 15 residues. Trimming left V 8 bases short and J 2 bases short, with 18 bases between. The CDR3 spells CASARGGPGNTEAFF. CDR3 in DNA: TGTGCCAGCGCGAGGGGAGGACCCGGCAACACTGAAGCTTTCTTT.

DNA of the CDR3: TGTGCCAGCAGCAGGACCGCAAACAGGGAAGGTAACACTGAAGCTTTCTTT. Its protein is CASSRTANREGNTEAFF. V gene TRBV5-4 combines with J gene TRBJ1-1; possible D gene TRBD1, 6 bases. Germline-derived CDR1 and CDR2 are SGHNT and YYREEE (reference sequence). V lost 4 bases, J lost 2 bases, and 21 bases lay in between. The CDR3 loop spans 17 amino acids.

Only a few counts were recorded for this clone. The chain employs TRBV29-1 and TRBJ1-2; TRBD1 is a possible D gene (5 bases). V gave up 8 bases and J gave up 8 bases, with 9 bases separating them. The CDR3 consists of 9 residues. CDR1 and CDR2 from the germline V gene are SQVTM and ANQGSEA. The CDR3 region is CSSTEGYTF. DNA for the CDR3: TGCAGCTCGACAGAGGGCTACACCTTC.

The chain recombines TRBV19 with TRBJ1-3; D may be TRBD1 (6 bases). The V end was cut by 6 bases, the J end by 1 base, with 10 bases between. The V gene's germline CDR1 is LNHDA and CDR2 SQIVND (reference sequence). The CDR3 length is 14 residues. The CDR3 DNA follows: TGTGCCAGTAGATTCACAGGGTCTGGAAACACCATATATTTT. Its translation: CASRFTGSGNTIYF.

The V call is TRBV5-1, the J call TRBJ1-4; tentatively, D is TRBD1 (5 bases). The CDR3 length is 14 residues. The ends were cut back, 3 bases at V and 8 bases at J, with 14 bases in the middle. Germline CDR1 SGHRS, CDR2 YFSETQ. CDR3 DNA sequence: TGCGCCAGCAGCTCACCGGGACTCGGGGAAAAACTGTTTTTT. It translates to CASSSPGLGEKLFF.

J is TRBJ1-2 and V is TRBV9; possibly TRBD1 for D (6 bases). V was pared by 0 bases and J by 0 bases, with 6 bases between. Germline V gene lookup returns CDR1 SGDLS and CDR2 YYNGEE. The CDR3 length is 14 residues. The CDR3 protein is CASSVGTANYGYTF. The DNA for the CDR3 is TGTGCCAGCAGCGTAGGGACAGCTAACTATGGCTACACCTTC.

The gene calls are TRBV2 and TRBJ1-4, with 9 bases lining up with TRBD1. Germline loops: CDR1 SNHLY, CDR2 FYNNEI. This CDR3 region has 15 residues. The V gene end was trimmed by 5 bases and the J gene end by 5 bases; junction bases not matched to a gene: 6. The CDR3 is CASSSTGTGNEKLFF. The CDR3 nucleotides read TGTGCCAGCAGTTCTACCGGGACAGGGAATGAAAAACTGTTTTTT.

This chain links TRBV15 with TRBJ1-2; unclear D gene. Germline V gene sequence: CDR1 LNHNV, CDR2 YYDKDF (reference sequence). This CDR3 is built from 14 residues. V gave up 3 bases and J gave up 4 bases, with 12 bases separating them. This CDR3 is CATSSPSGTYGYTF. The CDR3 DNA follows: TGTGCCACCAGCAGCCCTTCGGGTACCTATGGCTACACCTTC.

The chain joins TRBV11-2 to TRBJ1-6; D unclear. The germline CDR1 and CDR2 sequences are SGHAT and FQNNGV. The CDR3 runs 13 residues. Trimming took 4 bases from V and 9 from J, leaving 10 bases between them. CDR3 amino acids: CASSSSRVSPLHF. CDR3 nucleotides: TGTGCCAGCAGCTCCTCCCGAGTTTCACCCCTCCACTTT.

The chain is built from TRBV7-3 and TRBJ1-3; possibly TRBD1 for D (6 bases). V gave up 5 bases and J gave up 4 bases, with 9 bases separating them. Germline CDR1 and CDR2: SGHTA and FQGTGA. The CDR3 is made up of 13 amino acids. In DNA form, the CDR3 reads TGTGCCAGCAGCGCAGGACAGGGAAACACCATATATTTT. Its translation: CASSAGQGNTIYF.

The chain uses TRBV5-1 and TRBJ1-6; perhaps TRBD1 as D (5 bases). Deletions cut 0 bases from V and 4 bases from J, with 14 bases between. This CDR3 region has 17 residues. Germline V CDR1 and CDR2: SGHRS, YFSETQ. The CDR3 bases are TGCGCCAGCAGCTTGGCGGGGGATGTTGGATATAATTCACCCCTCCACTTT. Its translation: CASSLAGDVGYNSPLHF.

The genes are TRBV6-1 and TRBJ1-1, with D hard to call. Trimming stripped 0 bases from V and 4 bases from J, with 9 bases between. This CDR3 is built from 14 residues. The V gene's germline CDR1 is MNHNS and CDR2 SASEGT. In DNA form, the CDR3 reads TGTGCCAGCAGTGAAGCAATCGGGGTCACTGAAGCTTTCTTT. The encoded protein is CASSEAIGVTEAFF.

This rearrangement joins TRBV10-3 to TRBJ1-6; TRBD1 matches 8 bases. CDR1 is ENHRY and CDR2 is SYGVKD in the germline V gene. Trimming took 6 bases from V and 13 from J; bases not matched to a gene: 11. This CDR3 spans 14 amino acids. The CDR3 DNA follows: TGTGCCATCAGCACCGGGACAGGCATTATGCCCCTCCACTTT. Protein sequence: CAISTGTGIMPLHF.

Comments on this clone: At one boundary the junction diverges from the germline segment, which might be a read error. The chain couples TRBV28 to TRBJ1-6; the D gene is possibly TRBD1 (6 bases). CDR3 length: 14 amino acids. Germline V lookup: CDR1 MDHEN, CDR2 SYDVKM. The CDR3 loop reads CASSLSSGGPDRRF. The CDR3 DNA sequence: TGTGCCAGCAGTTTATCGTCGGGGGGGCCGGACCGACGCTTT.